The sequence of this TCR beta chain was determined in a study of multiple sclerosis patients with progressive multifocal leukoencephalopathy. The time point is: time of PML onset. This clone was recorded once. Antigen specificity is unknown. Study-level results: Preferential TRBV-TRBJ pairings or common gene usage were not detected at PML.

Germline V gives CDR1 PRHDT, CDR2 FYEKMQ (reference sequence). The V segment lost 4 bases and the J segment 7 bases; nucleotides outside the gene matches: 12. This CDR3 contains 17 residues. Measured with immunoSEQ multiplex PCR; TCRdb has only the in-frame clones, and not every one. The sample contains 25,000 to 35,000 clones, 80% to 90% of which appear only once. The chain has TRBV13 and TRBJ2-2; TRBD2 matches 10 bases. The TCR was taken from a woman aged 40-49 years with progressive multifocal leukoencephalopathy. The sequencing here drew on PBMCs, taken from a patient treated with natalizumab. CDR3 DNA sequence: TGTGCCAGCAGCTACACACCGGGACTAGCGCTAAGCGGGGAGCTGTTTTTT. It codes for CASSYTPGLALSGELFF.